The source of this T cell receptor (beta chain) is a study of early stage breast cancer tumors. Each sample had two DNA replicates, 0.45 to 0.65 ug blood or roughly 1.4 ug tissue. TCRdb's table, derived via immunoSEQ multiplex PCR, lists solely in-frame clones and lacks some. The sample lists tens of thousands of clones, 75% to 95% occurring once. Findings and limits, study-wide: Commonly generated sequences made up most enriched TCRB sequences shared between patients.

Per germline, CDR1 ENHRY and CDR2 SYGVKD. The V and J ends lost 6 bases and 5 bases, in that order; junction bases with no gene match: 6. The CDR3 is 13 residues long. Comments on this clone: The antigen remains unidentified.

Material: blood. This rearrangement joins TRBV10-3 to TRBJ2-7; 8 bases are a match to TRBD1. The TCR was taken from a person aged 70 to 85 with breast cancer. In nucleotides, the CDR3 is TGTGCCATCAGCAGACAGGGGACCGACGAGCAGTACTTC. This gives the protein CAISRQGTDEQYF.